This T cell receptor beta chain was identified in a study of T cell changes during pregnancy in multiple sclerosis. The CDR3 has 15 residues. V lost 0 bases, J lost 10 bases, and 16 bases lay in between. Germline CDR1 is SGHDN and CDR2 is FVKESK. The method was immunoSEQ multiplex PCR; TCRdb's version includes in-frame clones alone and lacks a portion of them. The sample has about 94,000 clones; roughly 92% are singletons. J is TRBJ2-1 and V is TRBV14, with D possibly being TRBD1 (6 bases). This TCR was sampled from a female donor with multiple sclerosis, enrolled in a pregnancy study. The sequencing used peripheral blood, collected after pregnancy. The CDR3 here is CASSQDLLGTYEQFF. CDR3 DNA: TGTGCCAGCAGCCAAGATCTTCTAGGGACATACGAGCAGTTCTTC.